This passage covers 5 T cell receptor beta chains from one sample sequenced in a study of response to subunit inactivated influenza vaccine. TCRdb passed the RT-PCR reads through MiXCR, listing each CDR3 protein once. Altogether 650,000 to 800,000 distinct CDR3 sequences are present, approximately 13% being singletons, with the ten largest covering 5.5% to 7%. The source material was PBMCs from blood, sampled around two weeks before vaccination. The receptor set was obtained from a man aged 50 or older who received an inactivated influenza vaccine.

This clonotype was counted between two and nine times. The chain recombines TRBV11-2 with TRBJ2-1, with TRBD2 matching 8 bases. This CDR3 is 17 amino acids long. After removal of 3 bases from V and 0 bases from J, the junction contained 7 bases not matched to a gene. Germline CDR1 and CDR2: SGHAT and FQNNGV. The CDR3 spells CASSFSLSGGSYNEQFF. CDR3 coding DNA: TGTGCCAGCAGCTTTTCCTTAAGCGGGGGCTCCTACAATGAGCAGTTCTTC.

This clonotype was counted only a few times. The CDR3, as DNA: TGTGCCAGCAACCTCCCCGGGGAGCTGTTTTTT. This encodes CASNLPGELFF. The chain couples TRBV2 to TRBJ2-2; D remains unclear. This CDR3 has 11 residues. V lost 7 bases and J 6 bases, leaving 6 bases between the germline ends. The germline V gene has CDR1 SNHLY and CDR2 FYNNEI.

Many counts were recorded for this clonotype. V and J are TRBV4-1 and TRBJ2-7; TRBD2 agrees at 8 bases. J gave up 5 bases and V 3 bases, and 9 bases lay outside the gene matches. This CDR3 spans 15 amino acids. CDR1 and CDR2 (germline): MGHRA, YSYEKL. CDR3 protein: CASSHRAGALDEQYF. The CDR3, as DNA: TGCGCCAGCAGCCATCGAGCGGGGGCCCTTGACGAGCAGTACTTC.

The V and J genes are TRBV10-2 and TRBJ2-7, with a weak D call TRBD2 (6 bases). Germline loops: CDR1 WSHSY, CDR2 SAAADI. CDR3 length: 16 residues. Trimming removed 2 bases from V and 2 bases from J, with 16 bases in between. CDR3 sequence reads: CASSEPRGLLTYEQYF. The CDR3 nucleotides read TGCGCCAGCAGTGAGCCAAGGGGACTGCTAACCTACGAGCAGTACTTC.

The CDR3 sequence is CSARAPPGQGSLFNTGELFF. The CDR3 region has the DNA TGCAGTGCTAGAGCCCCCCCGGGACAGGGGAGCCTCTTTAACACCGGGGAGCTGTTTTTT. V gene TRBV20-1 combines with J gene TRBJ2-2, with 10 nucleotides matching TRBD1. The CDR3 has 20 amino acids. V dropped 1 base and J dropped 2; count of bases not matched to a gene: 16. CDR1 is DFQATT, CDR2 SNEGSKA, per germline (reference sequence).